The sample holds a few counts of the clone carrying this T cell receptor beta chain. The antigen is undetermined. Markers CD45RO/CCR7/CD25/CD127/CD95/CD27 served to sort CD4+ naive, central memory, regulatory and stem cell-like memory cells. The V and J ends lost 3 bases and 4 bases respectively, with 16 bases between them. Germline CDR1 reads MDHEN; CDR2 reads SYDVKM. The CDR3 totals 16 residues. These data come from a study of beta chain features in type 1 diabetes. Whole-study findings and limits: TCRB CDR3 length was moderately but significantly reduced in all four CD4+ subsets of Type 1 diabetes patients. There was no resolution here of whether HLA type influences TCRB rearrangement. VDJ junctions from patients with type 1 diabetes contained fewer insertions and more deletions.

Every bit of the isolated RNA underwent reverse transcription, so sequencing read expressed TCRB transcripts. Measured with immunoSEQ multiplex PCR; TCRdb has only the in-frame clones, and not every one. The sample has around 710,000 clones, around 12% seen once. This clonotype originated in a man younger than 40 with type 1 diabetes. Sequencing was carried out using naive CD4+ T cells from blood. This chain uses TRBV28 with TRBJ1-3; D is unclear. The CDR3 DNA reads TGTGCCAGCAGTTTTACTGGCAGTGTTCCCGGAAACACCATATATTTT. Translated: CASSFTGSVPGNTIYF.